The 3 T cell receptor beta chains listed next were all sequenced from one sample in a study of technical replicates of blood from a few donors. Here immunoSEQ multiplex PCR was the method, and the copy in TCRdb shows in-frame clones only, minus some. The data show about 73,000 clones, 93% seen once. The sample was T cells isolated from PBMCs. Every receptor here comes from a human donor in good health.

The chain employs TRBV4-1 and TRBJ1-5; 7 nucleotides align to TRBD1. Germline V gene sequence: CDR1 MGHRA, CDR2 YSYEKL. The CDR3 covers 14 residues. V shed 3 bases and J 6 bases; nucleotides not matched to a gene: 5. This chain's CDR3 is CASSHDRVAQPQHF. The CDR3 DNA sequence: TGCGCCAGCAGCCACGACAGGGTAGCTCAGCCCCAGCATTTT.

The CDR3 DNA is TGTGCCAGCAGCTTGGGGCACGGGAATCTGGGCTACACCTTC. Protein: CASSLGHGNLGYTF. V usage is TRBV5-4 and J usage is TRBJ1-2; no clear D gene. Trimming took 0 bases from V and 8 from J, leaving 14 bases between them. This CDR3 has 14 amino acids. The germline gives CDR1 SGHNT, CDR2 YYREEE (reference sequence).

This clone was detected only once. The genes are TRBV5-1 and TRBJ2-1, with a weak D call TRBD2 (6 bases). Trimming pared 4 bases from V and 0 bases from J, leaving 8 bases between. The CDR3 has 14 amino acids. CDR1 is SGHRS and CDR2 is YFSETQ in the germline V gene. DNA of the CDR3: TGCGCCAGCAGCATGGACTACTCCTACAATGAGCAGTTCTTC. It codes for CASSMDYSYNEQFF.